This TCR beta chain was sequenced in a study of blood T cell repertoires in COVID-19 (TCRdb year 2020). For context, the study as a whole: Samples covering the acute and convalescent phases of COVID-19 were provided by collaborators in the United States, Italy and Spain. The material from the prospective study consisted of cDNA or gDNA derived from T cells, B-cell-depleted T cells, or PBMCs. Deeply sampled blood TCRbeta repertoires from subjects exposed to, actively infected with, or recovered from COVID-19 were included in the dataset. A freely available public database, intended as a resource for researchers studying the immune response to SARS-CoV-2, is where the repertoires were released. Samples were obtained from the ongoing ImmuneRACE study (first 160 participants) and from over a thousand subjects provided by 6 global collaborators. Sample metadata almost always included a de-identified subject ID, COVID-19 status, age in years and sex. Where available, HLA class I and class II types were taken from metadata supplied by the sample provider and were not determined by assay-based typing. Study-wide conclusions, independent of this receptor: Clinical and demographic metadata were provided uncurated, with the amount varying by source and participant.

Looking up the germline V gene (reference sequence) yields CDR1 MNHEY and CDR2 SMNVEV. The CDR3 goes from the cysteine to the phenylalanine over 14 residues. Only the CDR3 DNA stays, 42 bases, in frame from base 1. V is cut back by 4 bases and J by 8 bases, with 6 bases in the junction unmatched. On this clone itself: What antigen it recognizes has not been identified. No much larger clonotype is one base removed from it; base qualities were not supplied.

The immunoSEQ Assay, a bias-controlled multiplex PCR, was used to amplify TCRbeta CDR3 regions from genomic DNA. Processing in the source paper ran as follows. The number of nucleated cells in each sample was estimated from the amplification of reference gene primers within the assay. To quantify the absolute abundance of each unique TCRbeta CDR3 rearrangement, sequence reads were collapsed and filtered. For each sample, productive Simpson clonality was calculated as the square root of Simpson's diversity index across productive rearrangements. The clones in this table, taken by TCRdb from immuneACCESS, are in-frame only. Not every clone is retained; where verified, under half of the shortfall comes from an unresolved V gene, and the cause of the rest is unknown. V, J and clone size derive from that table, while D and trimming were established from the DNA sequence. This sample is represented by roughly 250,000 clones; 80% to 90% of them were singletons. The ten biggest clones cover about 12% of the sample.

In Seattle, one collaborating source enrolled patients while the infection was active and tracked those patients longitudinally over the course of disease. The collaborating institutions used their own protocols to collect whole blood in K2EDTA tubes. For TCRbeta analysis, collaborator samples were shipped as frozen whole blood, as isolated PBMCs, or as DNA extracted from either sample type. Sequencing was carried out using peripheral blood. The sequence links TRBV27 to TRBJ2-2; TRBD1 agrees with 8 junctional bases. The TCR comes from a woman in her 30s with COVID-19, enrolled during active disease. The DNA reads TGTGCCAGCAGTTCGGGACAGGCATGGGGGGAGCTGTTTTTT. Its translation reads: CASSSGQAWGELFF.